A few counts support the clone carrying this TCR beta chain. Antigen specificity is unknown. The record originates from a study of T-cell memory formation after mild COVID-19. On the study more broadly: TCR clusters mostly belonged to single donors.

TCRdb used MiXCR to reprocess the 5' RACE reads, holding one entry per CDR3 protein. The table has 40,000 to 60,000 distinct CDR3 sequences, 9.3% seen once. Study-wide results and caveats: Those CD4+ clones that contracted were mainly in CM and EM (CD8+ ones in EMRA).

This clonotype was sampled from an adult woman who had mild COVID-19 (a few samples of this study predate the infection). Cell type and time point are not known. Source material: PBMCs or a T cell subset sorted from them (not recorded which).

The CDR3 reads CASSRRVDTEAFF. In nucleotides, the CDR3 is TGTGCCAGCAGCCGCAGGGTTGACACTGAAGCTTTCTTT. The chain employs TRBV11-2 and TRBJ1-1; possible D gene TRBD1, 5 bases. The CDR3 sequence is 13 residues long. The ends were cut back, 5 bases at V and 3 bases at J, with 10 bases in the middle. Germline CDR1 reads SGHAT; CDR2 reads FQNNGV.